A single sample is the source of the 27 T cell receptor beta chains below, sequenced in a study of blood T cell repertoires in COVID-19. TCRdb keeps only in-frame clones here, not all; method: immunoSEQ multiplex PCR. The table records about 270,000 clones, about 88% of them present only once. The sequenced sample was peripheral blood. All receptors come from a woman aged 65 to 85 with COVID-19, enrolled during active disease.

The genes are TRBV5-1 and TRBJ1-4; D remains unclear. V shed 4 bases and J shed 10 bases, with 14 bases lying between them. Germline-derived CDR1 and CDR2 are SGHRS and YFSETQ. This CDR3 region has 13 residues. The chain's CDR3 is CASSEEVGRKLFF. CDR3 in DNA: TGCGCCAGCAGCGAGGAGGTCGGGAGAAAACTGTTTTTT. Variable domain in full (rest from reference TRBV5-1 and TRBJ1-4): KAGVTQTPRYLIKTRGQQVTLSCSPISGHRSVSWYQQTPGQGLQFLFEYFSETQRNKGNFPGRFSGRQFSNSRSEMNVSTLELGDSALYLCASSEEVGRKLFFGSGTQLSVL.

This chain joins TRBV12-3 or TRBV12-4 and TRBJ2-7; D is unclear. Deletions cut 1 base from V and 4 bases from J, with 8 bases between. This CDR3 contains 13 residues. CDR3 amino acids: CASSLVNAYEQYF. The CDR3 nucleotides are TGTGCCAGCAGTTTAGTGAACGCGTACGAGCAGTACTTC.

The chain combines TRBV3-1 (or the pseudogene TRBV3-2) with TRBJ1-6; D is unclear. The germline V gene encodes CDR1 LGHDT and CDR2 YNNKEL (reference sequence). Trimming stripped 4 bases from V and 0 bases from J, with 16 bases between. The CDR3 runs to 18 residues. This chain's CDR3 is CASSPPIGRSSYNSPLHF. DNA of the CDR3: TGTGCCAGCAGCCCCCCCATTGGGAGGAGCTCCTATAATTCACCCCTCCACTTT.

This clone showed up many times. The rearrangement joins TRBV18 to TRBJ1-1; D gene ambiguous. Trimming took off 4 bases at V and 8 bases at J, with 14 bases between the two ends. CDR1 and CDR2 (germline): KGHSH, LQKENI. The CDR3 is 13 amino acids. Here the CDR3 DNA reads TGTGCCAGCTCACAGGAACAGAAAATGGAAGCTTTCTTT. Its protein is CASSQEQKMEAFF.

This clone was detected a few times. The CDR3 DNA sequence: TGCGCCAGCTATCTACAGTTTAATCAGCCCCAGCATTTT. Translating gives CASYLQFNQPQHF. This rearrangement joins TRBV23-1 to TRBJ1-5, with no clear D. TRBV23-1 is noted as an ORF with a role that remains uncertain. The CDR3 runs to 13 residues. Trimming shortened V by 8 bases and J by 4 bases, and 12 bases separated the two germline ends.

The V call is TRBV4-3, the J call TRBJ2-6; D is possibly TRBD1 (5 bases). Trimming removed 3 bases at V and 4 bases at J, with 13 bases between. Germline V CDR1 and CDR2: LGHNA, YSLEER. This CDR3 has 16 residues. In DNA, the CDR3 is TGCGCCAGCAGCCAGTCTCAGGGTACAGGGGCCAACGTCCTGACTTTC. The encoded protein is CASSQSQGTGANVLTF.

The J gene is TRBJ1-1, the V gene TRBV19; 12 bases match TRBD1. V lost 6 bases, J lost 3 bases, and 8 bases stayed unmatched. The germline CDR1 and CDR2 sequences are LNHDA and SQIVND (reference sequence). CDR3 length: 16 residues. CDR3 residues: CASSRRDRGQHTEAFF. CDR3 in DNA: TGTGCCAGTAGCCGCCGGGACAGGGGGCAGCACACTGAAGCTTTCTTT.

The chain combines TRBV19 with TRBJ1-1, with 7 bases lining up with TRBD1. Germline V gives CDR1 LNHDA, CDR2 SQIVND (reference sequence). The CDR3 is 14 residues long. Trimming cost V 6 bases and J 5 bases; bases outside gene matches: 9. CDR3 protein: CASREEGARTEAFF. In DNA form, the CDR3 reads TGTGCCAGTAGGGAGGAGGGGGCAAGGACTGAAGCTTTCTTT.

This rearrangement joins TRBV2 to TRBJ2-3; 11 bases align to TRBD2. Germline V gene sequence: CDR1 SNHLY, CDR2 FYNNEI. V trimming: 6 bases; J trimming: 4 bases; junction bases outside the gene matches: 6. This CDR3 is 15 amino acids long. Here the CDR3 DNA reads TGTGCCAGCAGGCGACTAGCGGGGACCCCAGATACGCAGTATTTT. It is translated as CASRRLAGTPDTQYF.

V is TRBV6-5 and J is TRBJ2-7, with D tentatively TRBD2 (6 bases). Germline assignment: CDR1 MNHEY and CDR2 SVGAGI. The ends were cut back, 8 bases at V and 3 bases at J, with 14 bases in the middle. The CDR3 has 13 residues. DNA of the CDR3: TGTGCCAGCGGGGTTGGGCGGGGCTACGAGCAGTACTTC. It is translated as CASGVGRGYEQYF.

This clone showed up just once. This chain uses TRBV30 with TRBJ1-2; possibly TRBD1 for D (6 bases). Germline CDR1 reads GTSNPN; CDR2 reads SVGIG (reference sequence). The CDR3 covers 16 residues. V was shortened by 1 base and J by 4 bases, with 19 bases between the two germline ends. CDR3 in DNA: TGTGCCTGGAGTGGGGGGGGCCTCCTTAGTGGCTATGGCTACACCTTC. Amino acids: CAWSGGGLLSGYGYTF.

V is TRBV30 and J is TRBJ2-5; TRBD1 matches 7 bases. The trim removed 5 bases at V and 4 bases at J, leaving 7 bases unmatched. CDR1 and CDR2 from the germline V gene are GTSNPN and SVGIG (reference sequence). This CDR3 has 13 residues. The CDR3 sequence: CAWSTGSRETQYF. The CDR3 DNA is TGTGCCTGGTCGACAGGGTCCCGAGAGACCCAGTACTTC. The variable domain in full, completed from reference TRBV30 and TRBJ2-5, reads SQTIHQWPATLVQPVGSPLSLECTVEGTSNPNLYWYRQAAGRGLQLLFYSVGIGQISSEVPQNLSASRPQDRQFILSSKKLLLSDSGFYLCAWSTGSRETQYFGPGTRLLVL.

In this sample, this clone turned up a few times. V gene TRBV19 combines with J gene TRBJ1-5; 8 nucleotides align to TRBD1. Per germline, CDR1 LNHDA and CDR2 SQIVND (reference sequence). This CDR3 has 14 residues. V shed 5 bases, J shed 4 bases, and the junction held 4 bases outside the gene matches. Here the CDR3 reads CASSQGAKNQPQHF. In DNA form, the CDR3 reads TGTGCCAGTAGTCAGGGGGCTAAGAATCAGCCCCAGCATTTT.

V and J are TRBV19 and TRBJ2-7; TRBD1 might be the D (5 bases). CDR3 length: 13 residues. Trimming shortened V by 5 bases and J by 2 bases, and 10 bases separated the two germline ends. Germline CDR1 LNHDA, CDR2 SQIVND (reference sequence). The CDR3: CASSGAGPYEQYF. CDR3 coding DNA: TGTGCCAGTAGTGGGGCCGGCCCCTACGAGCAGTACTTC.

V is TRBV7-9 and J is TRBJ2-1, with TRBD2 matching 9 bases. This CDR3 has 16 amino acids. V lost 4 bases, J lost 8 bases, and 12 bases stayed unmatched. Germline-derived CDR1 and CDR2 are SEHNR and FQNEAQ (reference sequence). CDR3 sequence: CASSSLAGVNEDEQFF. The CDR3 coding sequence is TGTGCCAGCAGCTCCTTAGCGGGGGTAAATGAGGATGAGCAGTTCTTC.

J is TRBJ1-2 and V is TRBV19; D unclear. The germline V gene encodes CDR1 LNHDA and CDR2 SQIVND (reference sequence). Trimming shortened V by 1 base and J by 9 bases, and 9 bases separated the two germline ends. This CDR3 comprises 12 residues. The CDR3 reads CASSIVERSYTF. The CDR3 DNA reads as TGTGCCAGTAGTATAGTTGAGAGGAGCTACACCTTC.

A few counts support this clone. The V gene is TRBV9, the J gene TRBJ2-3; a weak D match, TRBD2 (7 bases). This CDR3 has 16 residues. Trimming took off 0 bases at V and 2 bases at J, with 13 bases between the two ends. In germline, CDR1 is SGDLS, CDR2 YYNGEE. The CDR3 reads CASSVGPGGPTDTQYF. The CDR3 nucleotides read TGTGCCAGCAGCGTAGGACCCGGGGGGCCCACAGATACGCAGTATTTT.

The DNA of the CDR3 is TGTGCCAGCAGCTCATCCGGGACTAGCGTTAACACCGGGGAGCTGTTTTTT. Encoded protein: CASSSSGTSVNTGELFF. The gene calls are TRBV5-4 and TRBJ2-2, with 10 positions matching TRBD2. Germline loops: CDR1 SGHNT, CDR2 YYREEE (reference sequence). There are 17 residues in the CDR3. Unmatched junction bases numbered 7, after V lost 3 bases and J lost 2 bases. The full variable domain, rest sourced from reference TRBV5-4 and TRBJ2-2, is ETGVTQSPTHLIKTRGQQVTLRCSSQSGHNTVSWYQQALGQGPQFIFQYYREEENGRGNFPPRFSGLQFPNYSSELNVNALELDDSALYLCASSSSGTSVNTGELFFGEGSRLTVL.

CDR3: CASSTGTATYEQYF. In DNA, the CDR3 is TGTGCCAGCAGCACCGGGACAGCCACCTACGAGCAGTACTTC. The chain uses TRBV28 and TRBJ2-7; 7 bases match TRBD1. The V gene's germline CDR1 is MDHEN and CDR2 SYDVKM. The CDR3 consists of 14 residues. The ends lost 6 bases at V and 2 bases at J; junction bases unmatched: 7.

The CDR3 region has the DNA TGCGCCAGCAGCTTGTCCGGGGATCCGTCAACTAATGAAAAACTGTTTTTT. Its protein is CASSLSGDPSTNEKLFF. The chain links TRBV5-1 to TRBJ1-4; D remains ambiguous. V dropped 1 base and J dropped 0 bases, with 13 bases sitting between them. The CDR3 is made up of 17 amino acids. CDR1 is SGHRS, CDR2 YFSETQ, per germline. The full variable domain, its missing parts supplied by reference TRBV5-1 and TRBJ1-4, is KAGVTQTPRYLIKTRGQQVTLSCSPISGHRSVSWYQQTPGQGLQFLFEYFSETQRNKGNFPGRFSGRQFSNSRSEMNVSTLELGDSALYLCASSLSGDPSTNEKLFFGSGTQLSVL.

CDR3 nucleotide sequence: TGTGCCAGCAGCCAAGTTCGGGGGTCTAATGAAAAACTGTTTTTT. This gives the protein CASSQVRGSNEKLFF. The chain carries TRBV14 and TRBJ1-4; perhaps TRBD1 as D (5 bases). Trimming left V 1 base short and J 3 bases short, with 9 bases between. Germline CDR1 reads SGHDN; CDR2 reads FVKESK. This CDR3 has 15 amino acids.

This clone appeared a few times. This chain links TRBV5-1 with TRBJ2-7; 7 nucleotides match TRBD1. CDR3 length equals 13 residues. The V gene end was trimmed by 3 bases and the J gene end by 1 base; junction bases not matched to a gene: 1. From germline, CDR1 is SGHRS and CDR2 YFSETQ. The CDR3 loop is CASSWGQSYEQYF. The CDR3, as DNA: TGCGCCAGCAGCTGGGGACAGTCCTACGAGCAGTACTTC.

The chain couples TRBV27 to TRBJ1-2; tentative D call: TRBD1 (6 bases). The CDR3 has 13 residues. Trimming took off 3 bases at V and 2 bases at J, with 7 bases between the two ends. Germline V CDR1 and CDR2: MNHEY, SMNVEV (reference sequence). The CDR3 here is CASSLRGNYGYTF. CDR3 in DNA: TGTGCCAGCAGTTTGAGGGGGAACTATGGCTACACCTTC.

The CDR3 loop is CASSSGQGFRETQYF. DNA for the CDR3: TGTGCCAGCAGCTCGGGACAGGGGTTTAGGGAGACCCAGTACTTC. The rearrangement joins TRBV7-3 to TRBJ2-5; 10 bases line up with TRBD1. V trimming: 4 bases; J trimming: 5 bases; junction bases outside the gene matches: 7. Germline V gene sequence: CDR1 SGHTA, CDR2 FQGTGA. This CDR3 spans 15 amino acids.

The gene calls are TRBV10-2 and TRBJ2-5; TRBD2 matches 16 bases. The V gene end was trimmed by 7 bases and the J gene end by 4 bases; junction bases not matched to a gene: 3. Germline CDR1 WSHSY, CDR2 SAAADI. The CDR3 runs 15 residues. The DNA for the CDR3 is TGCGCCAGCACCGGGACTAGCGGGGGGGCAGAGACCCAGTACTTC. Residues: CASTGTSGGAETQYF.

The genes are TRBV5-1 and TRBJ1-1; 8 bases fit TRBD1. The germline V gene encodes CDR1 SGHRS and CDR2 YFSETQ. The CDR3 contains 15 residues. After removal of 4 bases from V and 0 bases from J, the junction contained 5 bases not matched to a gene. CDR3 nucleotide sequence: TGCGCCAGCAGCCCGGGACAGGCGGTGAACACTGAAGCTTTCTTT. Translating it yields CASSPGQAVNTEAFF. Full variable domain (rest looked up from reference TRBV5-1 and TRBJ1-1): KAGVTQTPRYLIKTRGQQVTLSCSPISGHRSVSWYQQTPGQGLQFLFEYFSETQRNKGNFPGRFSGRQFSNSRSEMNVSTLELGDSALYLCASSPGQAVNTEAFFGQGTRLTVV.

The V and J genes are TRBV12-5 and TRBJ2-2; D is uncertain. The CDR3 length is 13 residues. Germline V gene data show CDR1 as LGHNT and CDR2 as FRNRAP. V lost 8 bases and J 0 bases, leaving 7 bases between the germline ends. CDR3 in DNA: TGTGCTAGTTCCGTTTCGAACACCGGGGAGCTGTTTTTT. The encoded protein is CASSVSNTGELFF.